What follows are 12 T cell receptor beta chains derived from one specimen sequenced in a study of shared clonotypes between healthy human individuals. Profiled with immunoSEQ multiplex PCR; TCRdb holds only in-frame clones, not every one. Of some 1.5 million clones in the sample, around 97% are singletons; the top ten hold over 1%. The specimen sequenced was naive CD4+ T cells sorted from blood. Regarding subset: CD45RA+ positively selected. The receptor set was obtained from a man younger than 45 in good health.

The chain carries TRBV28 and TRBJ1-5, with D possibly TRBD1 on 5 matching bases. This CDR3 has 13 amino acids. V was trimmed by 6 bases and J by 3 bases, leaving 9 bases between them. CDR1 MDHEN and CDR2 SYDVKM come from the germline V gene. DNA for the CDR3: TGTGCCAGCAGCACAGGCTTCAATCAGCCCCAGCATTTT. Amino acid sequence: CASSTGFNQPQHF.

This chain uses TRBV29-1 with TRBJ2-7; 13 bases line up with TRBD2. This CDR3 region has 14 residues. After removal of 7 bases from V and 5 bases from J, the junction contained 8 bases not matched to a gene. Germline CDR1 and CDR2: SQVTM and ANQGSEA. The CDR3, as DNA: TGCAGCGCCGCCATGACTAGCGGGAGGAACGAGCAGTACTTC. Its protein is CSAAMTSGRNEQYF.

This chain connects TRBV27 to TRBJ1-2; D is unresolved. There are 15 residues in the CDR3. Germline V gives CDR1 MNHEY, CDR2 SMNVEV (reference sequence). V dropped 5 bases and J dropped 2 bases, with 15 bases sitting between them. Written as DNA, the CDR3 is TGTGCCAGCAGTCCGAGGAAGGGTAGGAACTATGGCTACACCTTC. Amino acid sequence: CASSPRKGRNYGYTF.

A remark on this clone: A junction end diverges from the germline sequence, so it may reflect a read error. This chain uses TRBV28 with TRBJ2-2; 7 positions match TRBD2. Germline V gene lookup returns CDR1 MDHEN and CDR2 SYDVKM. This CDR3 comprises 15 residues. The CDR3 loop reads CTLLPREQNTGELFF. CDR3 nucleotides: TGCACCTTACTTCCGCGGGAGCAGAACACCGGGGAGCTGTTTTTT. Full variable domain (remainder filled in from reference TRBV28 and TRBJ2-2): DVKVTQSSRYLVKRTGEKVFLECVQDMDHENMFWYRQDPGLGLRLIYFSYDVKMKEKGDIPEGYSVSREKKERFSLILESASTNQTSMYLCTLLPREQNTGELFFGEGSRLTVL.

This clone was detected once. The chain carries TRBV30 and TRBJ2-7, with 7 bases lining up with TRBD2. The CDR3 spans 13 residues. Per the germline V gene, CDR1 is GTSNPN and CDR2 is SVGIG (reference sequence). The ends lost 1 base at V and 4 bases at J; junction bases unmatched: 4. CDR3 in DNA: TGTGCCTGGAGTGGATGGCGGGAGTACGAGCAGTACTTC. Translation gives CAWSGWREYEQYF.

In this sample, this clone turned up once. Within the sample, other DNA sequences also encode this same CDR3. J is TRBJ2-7 and V is TRBV9, with a possible D match to TRBD2 (6 bases). CDR1 SGDLS and CDR2 YYNGEE come from the germline V gene. CDR3 length: 14 amino acids. V was shortened by 4 bases and J by 2 bases, with 13 bases between the two germline ends. CDR3 sequence: CASSPSGVPYEQYF. CDR3 DNA: TGTGCCAGCAGCCCGTCGGGGGTACCCTACGAGCAGTACTTC.

In nucleotides, the CDR3 is TGTGCCAGCAGCATGACAGGGAGTAATGGCTACACCTTC. Translated, it gives CASSMTGSNGYTF. This rearrangement joins TRBV14 to TRBJ1-2; 7 nucleotides align to TRBD1. Germline CDR1 is SGHDN and CDR2 is FVKESK. The ends lost 5 bases at V and 6 bases at J; junction bases unmatched: 6. The CDR3 has 13 residues.

CDR3 in DNA: TGTGCCACCAGCAGATACCACCCCAGACCGAGCACATCTAAATCCTACGAGCAGTACTTC. Its protein is CATSRYHPRPSTSKSYEQYF. V usage is TRBV15 and J usage is TRBJ2-7; D remains ambiguous. Per germline, CDR1 LNHNV and CDR2 YYDKDF (reference sequence). V dropped 2 bases and J dropped 1 base, with 27 bases sitting between them. This CDR3 is built from 20 residues.

J is TRBJ2-3 and V is TRBV10-3, with D perhaps matching TRBD1 or TRBD2 (5 bases each). Between the trimmed V and J ends, which lost 10 bases and 2 bases, there was a span of 16 bases. Germline lookup yields CDR1 ENHRY and CDR2 SYGVKD. The CDR3 contains 14 residues. Here the CDR3 reads CATNGAAATDTQYF. The CDR3 DNA is TGTGCCACCAACGGGGCGGCGGCCACAGATACGCAGTATTTT.

The rearrangement joins TRBV7-2 to TRBJ2-3; TRBD2 agrees at 8 bases. V was clipped by 1 base and J by 6 bases; unmatched bases: 9. This CDR3 is 16 amino acids long. CDR1 is SGHTA and CDR2 is FQGNSA in the germline V gene. The CDR3, as DNA: TGTGCCAGCAGCTTAGATAGTAGCGGGATATCCGATACGCAGTATTTT. It yields the protein CASSLDSSGISDTQYF.

The chain recombines TRBV10-3 with TRBJ1-1, with unresolved D. The CDR3 spans 14 residues. Germline CDR1 reads ENHRY; CDR2 reads SYGVKD. The ends were cut back, 0 bases at V and 5 bases at J, with 10 bases in the middle. CDR3 DNA sequence: TGTGCCATCAGTGAGTCGACTCACAGTACTGAAGCTTTCTTT. Encoded protein: CAISESTHSTEAFF.

The V call is TRBV2, the J call TRBJ2-7; 10 bases line up with TRBD2. This CDR3 spans 15 amino acids. The germline V gene encodes CDR1 SNHLY and CDR2 FYNNEI. After removal of 6 bases from V and 3 bases from J, the junction contained 8 bases not matched to a gene. CDR3 sequence: CASRQTIAGGYEQYF. The DNA for the CDR3 is TGTGCCAGCAGACAGACTATAGCGGGAGGCTACGAGCAGTACTTC. Full variable domain (missing parts from reference TRBV2 and TRBJ2-7): EPEVTQTPSHQVTQMGQEVILRCVPISNHLYFYWYRQILGQKVEFLVSFYNNEISEKSEIFDDQFSVERPDGSNFTLKIRSTKLEDSAMYFCASRQTIAGGYEQYFGPGTRLTVT.